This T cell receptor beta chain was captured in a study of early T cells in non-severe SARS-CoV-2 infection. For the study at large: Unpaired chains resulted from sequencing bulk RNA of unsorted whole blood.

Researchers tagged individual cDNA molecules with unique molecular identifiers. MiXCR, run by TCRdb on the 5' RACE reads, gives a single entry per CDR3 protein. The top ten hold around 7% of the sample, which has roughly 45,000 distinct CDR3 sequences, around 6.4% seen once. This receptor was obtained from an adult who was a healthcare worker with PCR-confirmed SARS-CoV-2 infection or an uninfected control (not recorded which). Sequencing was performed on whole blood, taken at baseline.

CDR3 DNA sequence: TGTGCCAGCAGTTCACAGGTCCACACTGAAGCTTTCTTT. Its translation is CASSSQVHTEAFF. The genes are TRBV12-3 or TRBV12-4 and TRBJ1-1; D might be TRBD1 (5 bases). The CDR3 consists of 13 residues. Trimming cost V 4 bases and J 3 bases, with 9 bases left between them.